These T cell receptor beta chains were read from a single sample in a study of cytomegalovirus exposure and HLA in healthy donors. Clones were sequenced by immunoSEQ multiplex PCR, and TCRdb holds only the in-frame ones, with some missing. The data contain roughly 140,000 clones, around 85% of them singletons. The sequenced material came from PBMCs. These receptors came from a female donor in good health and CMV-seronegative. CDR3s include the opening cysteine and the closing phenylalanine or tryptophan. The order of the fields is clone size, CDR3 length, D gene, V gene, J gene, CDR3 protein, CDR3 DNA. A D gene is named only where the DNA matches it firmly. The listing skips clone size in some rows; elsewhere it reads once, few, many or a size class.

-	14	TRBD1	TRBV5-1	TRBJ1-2	CASSLNDRGEGYTF	TGCGCCAGCAGCTTAAATGACAGGGGAGAAGGCTACACCTTC
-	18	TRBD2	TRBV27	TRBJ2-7	CATSLKAGGLAGAYEQYF	TGTGCCACCAGTTTGAAGGCCGGAGGACTAGCGGGAGCCTACGAGCAGTACTTC
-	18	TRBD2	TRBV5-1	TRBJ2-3	CASSTGLAGVTSTDTQYF	TGCGCCAGCAGCACGGGACTAGCGGGAGTTACAAGCACAGATACGCAGTATTTT
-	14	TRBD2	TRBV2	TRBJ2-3	CASRTSGSTDTQYF	TGTGCCAGCAGAACTAGCGGAAGCACAGATACGCAGTATTTT
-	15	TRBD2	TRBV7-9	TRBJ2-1	CASSLGTSGYNEQFF	TGTGCCAGCAGCTTAGGGACTAGCGGATACAATGAGCAGTTCTTC
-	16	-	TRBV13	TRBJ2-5	CASSLNTEPLQETQYF	TGTGCCAGCAGCTTAAATACAGAGCCGCTTCAAGAGACCCAGTACTTC
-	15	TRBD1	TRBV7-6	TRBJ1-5	CASRQGTETWQPQHF	TGTGCCAGCAGACAAGGGACAGAGACCTGGCAGCCCCAGCATTTT
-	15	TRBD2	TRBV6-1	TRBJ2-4	CASVPREGSKNIQYF	TGTGCCAGCGTTCCTCGGGAGGGCTCAAAAAACATTCAGTACTTC
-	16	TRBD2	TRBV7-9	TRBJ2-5	CASSLGGSGIGETQYF	TGTGCCAGCAGCTTAGGAGGTAGCGGGATAGGAGAGACCCAGTACTTC
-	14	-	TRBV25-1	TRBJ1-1	CASTPSWGGTEAFF	TGTGCCAGCACCCCCTCGTGGGGGGGCACTGAGGCTTTCTTT
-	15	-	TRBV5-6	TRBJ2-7	CASSWGPTPFSEQYF	TGTGCCAGCAGCTGGGGCCCAACCCCTTTCTCCGAGCAGTACTTC
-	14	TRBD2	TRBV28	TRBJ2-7	CASSPWAGAYEQYF	TGTGCCAGCAGTCCCTGGGCGGGGGCCTACGAGCAGTACTTC
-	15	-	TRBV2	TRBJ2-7	CASSDSVQGGYEQYF	TGTGCCAGCAGTGACTCCGTACAGGGTGGCTACGAGCAGTACTTC
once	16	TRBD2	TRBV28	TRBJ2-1	CASSLSGTSRYNEQFF	TGTGCCAGCAGTTTGAGCGGGACTAGCAGGTACAATGAGCAGTTCTTC
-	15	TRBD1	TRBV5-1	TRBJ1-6	CASSLTGEDNSPLHF	TGCGCCAGCAGCTTGACAGGGGAGGACAATTCACCCCTCCACTTT
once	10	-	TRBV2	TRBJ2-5	CASLKETQYF	TGTGCCTCCCTTAAAGAGACCCAGTACTTC
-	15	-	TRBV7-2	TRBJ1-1	CASSLGVAAGLGAFF	TGTGCCAGCAGCTTAGGAGTGGCCGCGGGGTTAGGGGCTTTCTTT
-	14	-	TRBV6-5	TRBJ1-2	CASSYGGLGYGYTF	TGTGCCAGCAGTTACGGGGGGTTGGGCTATGGCTACACCTTC
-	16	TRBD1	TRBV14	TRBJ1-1	CASSPQGGRPYTEAFF	TGTGCCAGCAGCCCCCAAGGGGGCCGACCTTACACTGAAGCTTTCTTT
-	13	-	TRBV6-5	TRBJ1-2	CASSPDKNYGYTF	TGTGCCAGCAGTCCAGACAAGAACTATGGCTACACCTTC
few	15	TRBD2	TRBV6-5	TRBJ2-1	CASSYSREGNNEQFF	TGTGCCAGCAGTTACTCACGGGAGGGTAACAATGAGCAGTTCTTC
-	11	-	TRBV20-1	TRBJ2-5	CSANVEETQYF	TGCAGTGCTAATGTAGAAGAGACCCAGTACTTC
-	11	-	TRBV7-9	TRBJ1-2	CASSSGYGYTF	TGTGCCAGCAGCTCAGGGTATGGCTACACCTTC
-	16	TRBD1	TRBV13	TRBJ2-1	CASSLDRGSSYNEQFF	TGTGCCAGCAGCTTAGACAGGGGGAGCTCCTACAATGAGCAGTTCTTC
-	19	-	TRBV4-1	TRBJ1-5	CASSPPLPEGRDSNQPQHF	TGCGCCAGCAGTCCACCCCTACCTGAAGGACGGGATAGCAATCAGCCCCAGCATTTT
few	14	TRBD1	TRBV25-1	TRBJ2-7	CASSRPGQGYEQYF	TGTGCCAGCAGTCGACCGGGACAGGGCTACGAGCAGTACTTC
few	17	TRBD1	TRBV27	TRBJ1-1	CASSISPEQGFSTEAFF	TGTGCCAGCAGTATTAGCCCCGAACAGGGGTTTAGCACTGAAGCTTTCTTT
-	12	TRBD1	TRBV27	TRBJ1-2	CASRQGYYGYTF	TGTGCCAGCAGACAGGGGTACTATGGCTACACCTTC
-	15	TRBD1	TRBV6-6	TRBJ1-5	CASSSQGVSNQPQHF	TGTGCCAGCAGTTCTCAGGGGGTTAGCAATCAGCCCCAGCATTTT
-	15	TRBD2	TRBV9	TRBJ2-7	CASSFGLAPLGEQYF	TGTGCCAGCAGCTTCGGACTAGCCCCCTTAGGCGAGCAGTACTTC
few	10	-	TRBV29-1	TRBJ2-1	CSVVGGEQFF	TGCAGCGTTGTAGGGGGAGAGCAGTTCTTC
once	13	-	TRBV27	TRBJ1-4	CASSYRRNEKLFF	TGTGCCAGCAGTTACAGGAGAAATGAAAAACTGTTTTTT
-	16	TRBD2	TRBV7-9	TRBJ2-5	CASSQTSGRPVETQYF	TGTGCCAGCAGCCAGACTAGCGGGAGGCCAGTTGAGACCCAGTACTTC
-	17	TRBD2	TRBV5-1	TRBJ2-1	CASSHSLAGLPSNEQFF	TGCGCCAGCAGTCACTCATTAGCGGGGTTACCCTCGAATGAGCAGTTCTTC
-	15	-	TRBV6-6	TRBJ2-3	CASSYNTGIRDTQYF	TGTGCCAGCAGTTACAATACCGGGATACGAGATACGCAGTATTTT
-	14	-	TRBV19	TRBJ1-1	CASSPPRGITEAFF	TGTGCCAGTAGTCCCCCCCGGGGTATCACTGAAGCTTTCTTT
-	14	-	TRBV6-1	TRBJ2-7	CASRPQGLQLEQYF	TGTGCCAGCAGACCCCAGGGGTTGCAGCTCGAGCAGTACTTC
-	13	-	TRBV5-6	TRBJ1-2	CASRWSGSRLHTF	TGTGCCAGCAGATGGTCTGGCAGCCGACTGCACACCTTC
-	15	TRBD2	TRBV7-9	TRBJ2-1	CASSRSSGSRNEQFF	TGTGCCAGCAGCAGATCTAGCGGGAGTCGCAATGAGCAGTTCTTC
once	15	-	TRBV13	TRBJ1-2	CASSLKSASHGGYTF	TGTGCCAGCAGCTTAAAATCCGCCTCTCATGGCGGCTACACCTTC
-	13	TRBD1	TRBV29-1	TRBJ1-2	CSVAGQGSYGYTF	TGCAGCGTCGCTGGACAGGGGTCCTATGGCTACACCTTC
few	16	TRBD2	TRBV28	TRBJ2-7	CASSLSGLADSYEQYF	TGTGCCAGCAGTTTATCCGGACTAGCGGACTCCTACGAGCAGTACTTC
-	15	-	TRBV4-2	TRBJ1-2	CASSPLIQGVEGYTF	TGTGCCAGCAGCCCTTTAATACAGGGAGTGGAGGGCTACACCTTC
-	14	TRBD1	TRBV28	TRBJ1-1	CASTRDSWNTEAFF	TGTGCCAGCACTCGGGACAGTTGGAACACTGAAGCTTTCTTT
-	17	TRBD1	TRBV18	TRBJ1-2	CASSPQDRGLANYGYTF	TGTGCCAGCTCACCACAGGACAGGGGGCTCGCTAACTATGGCTACACCTTC
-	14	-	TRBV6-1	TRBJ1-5	CASRGSDTGQPQHF	TGTGCCAGCAGGGGGTCGGACACAGGTCAGCCCCAGCATTTT
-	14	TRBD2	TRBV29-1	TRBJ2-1	CSGNPGTSYNEQFF	TGCAGCGGGAACCCCGGGACTAGCTACAATGAGCAGTTCTTC
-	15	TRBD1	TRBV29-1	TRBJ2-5	CSAEPGQALQETQYF	TGCAGCGCCGAACCGGGACAGGCGCTCCAAGAGACCCAGTACTTC
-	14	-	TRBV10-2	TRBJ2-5	CASSPTGLGETQYF	TGCGCCAGCAGTCCCACAGGGCTGGGAGAGACCCAGTACTTC
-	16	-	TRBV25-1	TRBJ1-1	CASSRGSGARTTEAFF	TGTGCCAGCAGTCGAGGATCAGGGGCGCGGACGACTGAAGCTTTCTTT
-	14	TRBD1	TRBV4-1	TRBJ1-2	CASSQDVQGLGYTF	TGCGCCAGCAGCCAAGATGTACAGGGGCTTGGCTACACCTTC
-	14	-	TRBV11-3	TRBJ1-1	CASSSGGGNTEAFF	TGTGCCAGCAGCTCCGGGGGGGGGAACACTGAAGCTTTCTTT
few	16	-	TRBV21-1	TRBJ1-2	CASSKSGQGNNYGYTF	TGTGCCAGCAGCAAATCCGGACAGGGAAACAACTATGGCTACACCTTC
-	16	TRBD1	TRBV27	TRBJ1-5	CASRSRTGVNNQPQHF	TGTGCCAGCAGATCTAGGACAGGGGTAAACAATCAGCCCCAGCATTTT
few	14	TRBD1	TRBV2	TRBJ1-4	CASRGTARNEKLFF	TGTGCCAGCAGAGGGACAGCAAGAAATGAAAAACTGTTTTTT